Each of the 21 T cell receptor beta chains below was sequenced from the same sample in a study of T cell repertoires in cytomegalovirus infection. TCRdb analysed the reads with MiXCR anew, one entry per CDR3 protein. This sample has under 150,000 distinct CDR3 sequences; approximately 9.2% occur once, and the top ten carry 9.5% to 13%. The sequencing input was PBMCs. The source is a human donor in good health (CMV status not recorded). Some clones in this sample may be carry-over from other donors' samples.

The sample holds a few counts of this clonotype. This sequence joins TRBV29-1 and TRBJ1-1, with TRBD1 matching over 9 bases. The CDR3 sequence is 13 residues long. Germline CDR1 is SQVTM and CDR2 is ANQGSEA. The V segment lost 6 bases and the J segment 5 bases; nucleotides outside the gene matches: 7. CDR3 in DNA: TGCAGCGTATCCGGGACAGGGTTAACTGAAGCTTTCTTT. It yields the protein CSVSGTGLTEAFF.

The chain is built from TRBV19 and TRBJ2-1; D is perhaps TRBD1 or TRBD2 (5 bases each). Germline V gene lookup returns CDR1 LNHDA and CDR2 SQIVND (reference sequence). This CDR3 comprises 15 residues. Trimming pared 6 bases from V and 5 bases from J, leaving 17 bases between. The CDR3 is CASSLSGPGHNEQFF. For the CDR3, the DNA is TGTGCCAGTAGCCTCTCGGGCCCGGGGCACAATGAGCAGTTCTTC.

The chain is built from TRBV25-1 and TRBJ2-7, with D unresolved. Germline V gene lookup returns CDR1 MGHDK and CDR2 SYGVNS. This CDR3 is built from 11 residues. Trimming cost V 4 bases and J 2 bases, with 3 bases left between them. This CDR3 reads CASSAPYEQYF. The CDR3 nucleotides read TGTGCCAGCAGTGCCCCCTACGAGCAGTACTTC.

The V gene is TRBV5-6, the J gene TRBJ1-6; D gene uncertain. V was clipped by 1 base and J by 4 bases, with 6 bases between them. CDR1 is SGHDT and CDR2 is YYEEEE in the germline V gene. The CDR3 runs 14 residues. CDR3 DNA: TGTGCCAGCAGCTTGATGGGGTATAATTCACCCCTCCACTTT. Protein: CASSLMGYNSPLHF.

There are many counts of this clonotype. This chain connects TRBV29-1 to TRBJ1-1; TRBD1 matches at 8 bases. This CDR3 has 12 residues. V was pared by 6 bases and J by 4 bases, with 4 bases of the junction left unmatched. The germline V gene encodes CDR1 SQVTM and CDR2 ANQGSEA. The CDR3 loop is CSVLTGGTEAFF. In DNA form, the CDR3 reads TGCAGCGTCCTTACAGGGGGCACTGAAGCTTTCTTT.

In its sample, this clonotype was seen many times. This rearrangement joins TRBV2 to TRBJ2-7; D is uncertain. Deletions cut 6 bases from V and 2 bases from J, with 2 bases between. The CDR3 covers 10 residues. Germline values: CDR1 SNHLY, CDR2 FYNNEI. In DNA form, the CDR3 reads TGTGCCAGCAGCACCTACGAGCAGTACTTC. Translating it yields CASSTYEQYF.

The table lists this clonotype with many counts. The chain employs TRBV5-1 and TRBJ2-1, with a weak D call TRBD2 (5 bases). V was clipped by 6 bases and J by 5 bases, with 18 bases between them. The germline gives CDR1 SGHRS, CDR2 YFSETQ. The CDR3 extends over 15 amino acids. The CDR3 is CASTPRASTHNEQFF. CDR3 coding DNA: TGCGCCAGCACCCCGCGGGCTAGCACCCACAATGAGCAGTTCTTC.

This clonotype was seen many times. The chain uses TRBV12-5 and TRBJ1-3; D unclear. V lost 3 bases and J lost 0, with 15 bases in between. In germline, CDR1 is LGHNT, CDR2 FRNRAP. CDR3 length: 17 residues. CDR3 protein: CASGFFPGPDSGNTIYF. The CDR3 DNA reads TGTGCTAGTGGTTTCTTCCCGGGTCCCGACTCTGGAAACACCATATATTTT.

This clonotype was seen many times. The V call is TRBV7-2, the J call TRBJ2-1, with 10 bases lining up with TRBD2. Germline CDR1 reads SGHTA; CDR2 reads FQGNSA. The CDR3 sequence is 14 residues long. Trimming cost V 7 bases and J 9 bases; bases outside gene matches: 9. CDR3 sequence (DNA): TGTGCCAGCACCCCCGGGACTAGCGCACTTGAGCAGTTCTTC. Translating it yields CASTPGTSALEQFF.

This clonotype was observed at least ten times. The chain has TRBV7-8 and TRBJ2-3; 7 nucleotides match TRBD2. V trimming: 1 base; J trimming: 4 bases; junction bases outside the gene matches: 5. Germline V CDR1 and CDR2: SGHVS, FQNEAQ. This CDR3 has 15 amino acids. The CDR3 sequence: CASSLGGTTPDTQYF. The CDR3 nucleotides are TGTGCCAGCAGCTTAGGCGGGACTACCCCAGATACGCAGTATTTT.

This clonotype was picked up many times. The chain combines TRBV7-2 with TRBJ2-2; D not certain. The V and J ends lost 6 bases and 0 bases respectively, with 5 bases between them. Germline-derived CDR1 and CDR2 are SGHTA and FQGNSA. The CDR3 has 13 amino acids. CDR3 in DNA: TGTGCCAGCAGGCCAGCGAACACCGGGGAGCTGTTTTTT. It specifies CASRPANTGELFF.

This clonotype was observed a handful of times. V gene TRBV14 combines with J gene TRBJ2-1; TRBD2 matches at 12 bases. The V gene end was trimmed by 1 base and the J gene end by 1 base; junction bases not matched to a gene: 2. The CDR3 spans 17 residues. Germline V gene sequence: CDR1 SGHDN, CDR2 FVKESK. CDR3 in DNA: TGTGCCAGCAGCCAAGGACTAGCGGGGGCGTCCTACAATGAGCAGTTCTTC. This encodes CASSQGLAGASYNEQFF.

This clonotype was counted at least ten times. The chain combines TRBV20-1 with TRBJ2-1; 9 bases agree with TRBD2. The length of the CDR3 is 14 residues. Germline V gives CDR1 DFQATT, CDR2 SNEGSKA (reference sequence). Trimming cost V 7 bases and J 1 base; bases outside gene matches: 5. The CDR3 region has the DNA TGCAGTGGGGCGGGGGGGCCGTCCTACAATGAGCAGTTCTTC. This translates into CSGAGGPSYNEQFF.

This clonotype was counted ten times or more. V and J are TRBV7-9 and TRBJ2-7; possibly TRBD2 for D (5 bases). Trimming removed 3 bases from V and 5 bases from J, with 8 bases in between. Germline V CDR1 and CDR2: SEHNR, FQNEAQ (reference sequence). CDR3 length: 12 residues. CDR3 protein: CASSFEGDEQYF. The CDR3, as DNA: TGTGCCAGCAGCTTCGAGGGCGACGAGCAGTACTTC.

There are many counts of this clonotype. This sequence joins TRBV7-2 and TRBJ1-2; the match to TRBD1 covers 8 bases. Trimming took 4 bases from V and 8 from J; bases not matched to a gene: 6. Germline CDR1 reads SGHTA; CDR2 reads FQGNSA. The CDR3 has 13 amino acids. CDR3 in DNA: TGTGCCAGCAGCTCAGACAGGGGCCGAGGCTACACCTTC. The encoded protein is CASSSDRGRGYTF. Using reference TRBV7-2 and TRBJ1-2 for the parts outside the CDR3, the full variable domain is GAGVSQSPSNKVTEKGKDVELRCDPISGHTALYWYRQSLGQGLEFLIYFQGNSAPDKSGLPSDRFSAERTGGSVSTLTIQRTQQEDSAVYLCASSSDRGRGYTFGSGTRLTVV.

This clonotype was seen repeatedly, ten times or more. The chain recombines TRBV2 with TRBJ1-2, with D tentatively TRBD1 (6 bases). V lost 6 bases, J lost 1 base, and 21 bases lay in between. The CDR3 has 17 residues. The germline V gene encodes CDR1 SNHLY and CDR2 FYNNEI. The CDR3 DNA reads TGTGCCAGCAGCGCAGAGGGCCTTCAGGGGTTTAACTATGGCTACACCTTC. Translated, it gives CASSAEGLQGFNYGYTF.

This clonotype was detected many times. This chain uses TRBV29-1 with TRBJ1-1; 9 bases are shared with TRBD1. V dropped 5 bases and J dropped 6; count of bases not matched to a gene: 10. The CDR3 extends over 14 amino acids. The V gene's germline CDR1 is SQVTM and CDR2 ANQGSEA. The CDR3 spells CSVSFLGQGSEAFF. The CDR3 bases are TGCAGCGTTAGCTTCCTGGGACAGGGCTCTGAAGCTTTCTTT.

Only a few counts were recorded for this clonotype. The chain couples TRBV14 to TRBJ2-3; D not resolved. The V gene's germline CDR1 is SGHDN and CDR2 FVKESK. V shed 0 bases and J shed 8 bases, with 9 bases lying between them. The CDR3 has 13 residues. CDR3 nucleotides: TGTGCCAGCAGCCAAGATATAGTCTCTACGCAGTATTTT. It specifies CASSQDIVSTQYF.

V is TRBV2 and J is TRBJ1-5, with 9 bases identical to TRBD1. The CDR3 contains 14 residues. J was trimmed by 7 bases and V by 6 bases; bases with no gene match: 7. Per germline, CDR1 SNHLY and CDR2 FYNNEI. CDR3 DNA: TGTGCCAGCAGCGAGGGACAGGGCGAGCAGCCCCAGCATTTT. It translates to CASSEGQGEQPQHF.

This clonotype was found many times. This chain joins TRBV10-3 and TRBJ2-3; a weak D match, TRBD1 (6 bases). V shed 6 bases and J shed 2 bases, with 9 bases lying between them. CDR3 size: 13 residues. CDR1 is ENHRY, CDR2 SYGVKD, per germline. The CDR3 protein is CAIRWGLTDTQYF. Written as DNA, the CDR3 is TGTGCCATCAGGTGGGGGCTCACAGATACGCAGTATTTT.

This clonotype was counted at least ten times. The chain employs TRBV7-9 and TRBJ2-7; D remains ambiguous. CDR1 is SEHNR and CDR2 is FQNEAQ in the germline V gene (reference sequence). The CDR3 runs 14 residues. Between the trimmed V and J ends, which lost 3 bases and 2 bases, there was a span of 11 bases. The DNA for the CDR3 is TGTGCCAGCAGCTTTGGCCCCACAGCCTACGAGCAGTACTTC. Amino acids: CASSFGPTAYEQYF.